Presented here are 30 T cell receptor beta chains from one specimen sequenced in a study of regulatory T cells in long-lasting Graves disease. Stated time point: persistent/refractory GD, antithyroid drugs over 5 years with positive TRAb. Isolated PBMC RNA provided the starting material for the TCR library. Construction of the TCR beta libraries employed iRepertoire HTBI primers in conjunction with Arm-PCR of CDR3 regions. TCRdb called the multiplex PCR reads again in MiXCR, with one record for every CDR3 protein. The table records hundreds of thousands of distinct CDR3 sequences, less than 25% of them present only once. This material consisted of peripheral blood mononuclear cells (PBMCs), taken when the disease was refractory, from a patient treated with antithyroid drugs. These receptors all stem from a female donor with Graves disease.

This clonotype was counted a few times. CDR3 loop: CASSGPGQGGKLFF. The CDR3 nucleotides are TGTGCCAGCAGCGGCCCGGGACAGGGAGGAAAACTGTTTTTT. V gene TRBV9 combines with J gene TRBJ1-4; 9 bases line up with TRBD1. This CDR3 contains 14 residues. V trimming: 3 bases; J trimming: 10 bases; junction bases outside the gene matches: 7. CDR1 and CDR2 (germline): SGDLS, YYNGEE.

This clonotype was seen ten or more times. A junction boundary mismatches the germline segment, possibly from a read error. The chain's CDR3 is CATGRPGQEYNEQFF. DNA for the CDR3: TGTGCCACCGGCAGACCGGGACAGGAGTACAATGAGCAGTTCTTC. The J gene is TRBJ2-1, the V gene TRBV15, with 8 bases identical to TRBD1. Germline-derived CDR1 and CDR2 are LNHNV and YYDKDF (reference sequence). The CDR3 consists of 15 residues. The full variable domain, completed using reference TRBV15 and TRBJ2-1, is DAMVIQNPRYQVTQFGKPVTLSCSQTLNHNVMYWYQQKSSQAPKLLFHYYDKDFNNEADTPDNFQSRRPNTSFCFLDIRSPGLGDTAMYLCATGRPGQEYNEQFFGPGTRLTVL.

This clonotype was detected ten times or more. The V call is TRBV2, the J call TRBJ2-7; TRBD1 aligns across 10 bases. The CDR3 runs to 13 residues. The germline CDR1 and CDR2 sequences are SNHLY and FYNNEI. V was pared by 4 bases and J by 5 bases, with 2 bases of the junction left unmatched. The CDR3: CASSAGTGDEQYF. The CDR3 DNA sequence: TGTGCCAGCAGTGCTGGGACAGGGGACGAGCAGTACTTC.

The rearrangement uses TRBV9 and TRBJ2-2; possible D gene TRBD2, 5 bases. The germline V and J ends were trimmed by 4 bases and 7 bases, with 14 bases remaining between them. The CDR3 contains 14 residues. Germline V gene data show CDR1 as SGDLS and CDR2 as YYNGEE. In DNA form, the CDR3 reads TGTGCCAGCAGCCCAAACGTCCGGGACGGGGAGCTGTTTTTT. Its translation: CASSPNVRDGELFF.

This clonotype appeared a few times. The J gene is TRBJ2-2, the V gene TRBV20-1; 7 bases are a match to TRBD2. Germline CDR1 reads DFQATT; CDR2 reads SNEGSKA (reference sequence). The CDR3 covers 16 residues. The junction had 14 bases not matched to a gene; V was cut back by 6 bases and J by 4 bases. Written as DNA, the CDR3 is TGCAGTGCCGGAAAATGGGACTACGCGGTCACCGGGGAGCTGTTTTTT. As protein: CSAGKWDYAVTGELFF.

The chain links TRBV28 to TRBJ2-1, with 11 bases aligning to TRBD2. J lost 2 bases, V lost 0 bases, and 9 bases had no gene match. The CDR3 runs 19 residues. Germline loops: CDR1 MDHEN, CDR2 SYDVKM. Here the CDR3 reads CASSLWVTSGNVAYNEQFF. The CDR3, as DNA: TGTGCCAGCAGTTTATGGGTGACTAGCGGGAATGTAGCCTACAATGAGCAGTTCTTC.

This clonotype was counted at least ten times. This chain uses TRBV28 with TRBJ2-7; D may be TRBD2 (5 bases). The V gene's germline CDR1 is MDHEN and CDR2 SYDVKM. Trimming pared 7 bases from V and 7 bases from J, leaving 17 bases between. The CDR3 is 13 residues long. In DNA, the CDR3 is TGTGCCAGCAAGTCCCCCGCCTCGGGGGAGCAGTACTTC. Translated: CASKSPASGEQYF.

This clonotype was seen a few times. The V gene is TRBV5-1, the J gene TRBJ2-2; D gene uncertain. CDR1 and CDR2 (germline): SGHRS, YFSETQ. The CDR3 consists of 13 residues. Between the trimmed V and J ends, which lost 2 bases and 5 bases, there was a span of 7 bases. Here the CDR3 reads CASSLAQTGELFF. Here the CDR3 DNA reads TGCGCCAGCAGCTTAGCTCAAACCGGGGAGCTGTTTTTT.

This clonotype was counted at least ten times. V gene TRBV24-1 combines with J gene TRBJ1-3, with 9 bases that match TRBD1. Germline V gene data show CDR1 as KGHDR and CDR2 as SFDVKD. V lost 4 bases to trimming and J lost 4 bases; unmatched junction nucleotides: 13. The CDR3 runs 18 residues. CDR3 loop: CATSETGTGRPDGNTIYF. The CDR3 nucleotides are TGTGCCACCAGTGAAACCGGGACAGGGCGACCGGACGGAAACACCATATATTTT.

This clonotype was seen ten or more times. The chain employs TRBV7-2 and TRBJ1-6, with 11 bases aligning to TRBD1. Germline CDR1 and CDR2: SGHTA and FQGNSA. Losses at the gene ends were 5 bases for V and 8 bases for J; bases not matched to a gene: 5. CDR3 size: 15 residues. This chain's CDR3 is CASSRTGGGHSPLHF. CDR3 coding DNA: TGTGCCAGCAGCCGGACAGGGGGCGGACATTCACCCCTCCACTTT.

The chain has TRBV6-4 and TRBJ2-3; TRBD2 matches 7 bases. The germline CDR1 and CDR2 sequences are MRHNA and SNTAGT. The CDR3 sequence is 15 residues long. The V gene end was trimmed by 4 bases and the J gene end by 0 bases; junction bases not matched to a gene: 4. CDR3 residues: CASSAERGSTDTQYF. The CDR3 DNA follows: TGTGCCAGCAGTGCGGAGCGGGGCAGCACAGATACGCAGTATTTT.

This clonotype was seen many times. The chain is built from TRBV27 and TRBJ1-5, with D perhaps matching TRBD1 (5 bases). CDR3 size: 18 residues. The germline V gene has CDR1 MNHEY and CDR2 SMNVEV (reference sequence). The V gene lost 6 bases and the J gene lost 2 bases, with 23 bases spanning the gap. The CDR3 region is CASSPLGVSSQGNQPQHF. Here the CDR3 DNA reads TGTGCCAGCAGCCCTTTGGGGGTATCGTCGCAGGGCAATCAGCCCCAGCATTTT.

V is TRBV7-9 and J is TRBJ1-1, with 7 positions matching TRBD1. The length of the CDR3 is 13 residues. The ends lost 2 bases at V and 10 bases at J; junction bases unmatched: 7. The germline V gene encodes CDR1 SEHNR and CDR2 FQNEAQ (reference sequence). CDR3 region: CASSLSRDSRAFF. Written as DNA, the CDR3 is TGTGCCAGCAGCTTATCCCGGGACAGCCGAGCTTTCTTT.

The gene calls are TRBV29-1 and TRBJ1-6; TRBD1 agrees at 9 bases. With V trimmed by 6 bases and J by 5 bases, 5 bases remained unmatched. The germline V gene encodes CDR1 SQVTM and CDR2 ANQGSEA. The CDR3 covers 14 residues. CDR3 sequence (DNA): TGCAGCGTCGCGGGACAGGGCCATAATTCACCCCTCCACTTT. Translating gives CSVAGQGHNSPLHF.

The rearrangement joins TRBV6-5 to TRBJ2-2, with D perhaps TRBD2 (6 bases). The ends were cut back, 4 bases at V and 0 bases at J, with 12 bases in the middle. The CDR3 has 16 residues. Germline CDR1 and CDR2: MNHEY and SVGAGI. The CDR3 coding sequence is TGTGCCAGCAGTTCCCTCGGGGGAGCGAACACCGGGGAGCTGTTTTTT. It is translated as CASSSLGGANTGELFF.

This clonotype was detected ten times or more. The chain combines TRBV12-3 or TRBV12-4 with TRBJ1-1, with TRBD1 as a possible D gene (5 bases). V dropped 0 bases and J dropped 1 base, with 9 bases sitting between them. This CDR3 has 15 amino acids. The CDR3 DNA reads as TGTGCCAGCAGTTTAGCGATCCAGGGGAACACTGAAGCTTTCTTT. It is translated as CASSLAIQGNTEAFF.

This rearrangement joins TRBV27 to TRBJ1-6; perhaps TRBD1 as D (5 bases). CDR3 length: 14 residues. V lost 6 bases and J lost 10, with 16 bases in between. Germline assignment: CDR1 MNHEY and CDR2 SMNVEV (reference sequence). The CDR3 sequence: CASRQGVRSSPLHF. The CDR3 DNA follows: TGTGCCAGCAGGCAAGGGGTGAGATCATCACCCCTCCACTTT.

The gene calls are TRBV28 and TRBJ2-2, with D perhaps matching TRBD2 (5 bases). Germline assignment: CDR1 MDHEN and CDR2 SYDVKM. V lost 3 bases and J 4 bases, leaving 9 bases between the germline ends. The CDR3 totals 14 residues. The CDR3 nucleotides read TGTGCCAGCAGTTTTAGTCGGGGCACCGGGGAGCTGTTTTTT. Translated, it gives CASSFSRGTGELFF.

The sample holds many counts of this clonotype. This chain joins TRBV28 and TRBJ2-2, with unresolved D. This CDR3 comprises 15 residues. V dropped 2 bases and J dropped 5 bases, with 12 bases sitting between them. The germline V gene has CDR1 MDHEN and CDR2 SYDVKM. CDR3 sequence (DNA): TGTGCCAGCAGTTTACGACGTCTGCGAACCGGGGAGCTGTTTTTT. Protein: CASSLRRLRTGELFF.

The chain carries TRBV20-1 and TRBJ2-7; D may be TRBD1 (6 bases). CDR1 DFQATT and CDR2 SNEGSKA come from the germline V gene (reference sequence). V was cut by 4 bases and J by 3 bases, with 22 bases left in between. This CDR3 contains 16 residues. The CDR3 sequence: CSATSGQRKVFYEQYF. CDR3 bases: TGCAGTGCTACTTCGGGACAAAGGAAGGTTTTCTACGAGCAGTACTTC.

This clonotype was detected many times. The chain uses TRBV6-1 and TRBJ2-7, with 7 bases aligning to TRBD2. There are 14 residues in the CDR3. J lost 5 bases, V lost 7 bases, and 11 bases had no gene match. Germline V CDR1 and CDR2: MNHNS, SASEGT. CDR3 residues: CASTSREGEDEQYF. In nucleotides, the CDR3 is TGTGCCAGCACCTCGAGGGAGGGCGAAGACGAGCAGTACTTC.

As concerns this clonotype: This may be a read error, as it is one base from a much larger clone. This sequence joins TRBV6-1 and TRBJ2-7; 7 bases match TRBD1. The germline V gene encodes CDR1 MNHNS and CDR2 SASEGT. The CDR3 spans 15 residues. The CDR3 loop is CAGSPQQGITYEQYF. The CDR3 DNA sequence: TGTGCCGGCAGCCCTCAACAGGGGATCACCTACGAGCAGTACTTC.

Notes on this clonotype: A read error may explain this, as a much larger clone is one base away. V usage is TRBV10-3 and J usage is TRBJ1-1; TRBD1 is a possible D gene (6 bases). Germline V gene sequence: CDR1 ENHRY, CDR2 SYGVKD. The CDR3 length is 14 residues. CDR3 loop: CAIGTGTLYTEALF. The CDR3 DNA sequence: TGTGCCATCGGTACAGGGACCCTATACACTGAAGCTCTCTTT.

This clonotype was seen at least ten times. The rearrangement joins TRBV28 to TRBJ2-7, with 10 bases fitting TRBD2. Looked up from germline, CDR1 is MDHEN and CDR2 is SYDVKM. Losses at the gene ends were 5 bases for V and 4 bases for J; bases not matched to a gene: 8. This CDR3 contains 15 residues. The DNA of the CDR3 is TGTGCCAGCAGTCCGCTAGCGGGAGTAGGATACGAGCAGTACTTC. Its protein is CASSPLAGVGYEQYF. Variable domain in full (rest from reference TRBV28 and TRBJ2-7): DVKVTQSSRYLVKRTGEKVFLECVQDMDHENMFWYRQDPGLGLRLIYFSYDVKMKEKGDIPEGYSVSREKKERFSLILESASTNQTSMYLCASSPLAGVGYEQYFGPGTRLTVT.

This clonotype has only a few counts. The chain employs TRBV7-9 and TRBJ2-7; 9 bases are shared with TRBD1. The germline V gene encodes CDR1 SEHNR and CDR2 FQNEAQ (reference sequence). The CDR3 spans 16 residues. V shed 4 bases and J 6 bases; nucleotides not matched to a gene: 13. The CDR3 region has the DNA TGTGCCAGCAGCTCGACGGTCTGGGGACAGGGTATCGAGCAGTACTTC. Translated, it gives CASSSTVWGQGIEQYF.

Ten or more counts support this clonotype. This chain links TRBV29-1 with TRBJ2-7, with 8 bases fitting TRBD1. CDR3 length: 14 amino acids. Germline V gene data show CDR1 as SQVTM and CDR2 as ANQGSEA. J gave up 4 bases and V 4 bases, and 9 bases lay outside the gene matches. This chain's CDR3 is CSVVVQGAGYEQYF. The CDR3, as DNA: TGCAGCGTTGTGGTGCAGGGGGCCGGGTACGAGCAGTACTTC.

This clonotype was seen at least ten times. This rearrangement joins TRBV28 to TRBJ2-5, with D possibly TRBD1 on 6 matching bases. Per germline, CDR1 MDHEN and CDR2 SYDVKM. Deletions cut 5 bases from V and 4 bases from J, with 20 bases between. CDR3 length equals 16 residues. CDR3 sequence: CASSPFAGAMRETQYF. The CDR3 DNA reads TGTGCCAGCAGTCCCTTTGCAGGGGCGATGAGAGAGACCCAGTACTTC.

As concerns this clonotype: A much larger clone is a single base away; this may be a read error. CDR3 nucleotide sequence: TGCAGTGCTAGAGATCCGGCGGGACGAGAGACCCAGTACTTC. Amino acids: CSARDPAGRETQYF. This sequence joins TRBV29-1 and TRBJ2-5; D is possibly TRBD2 (6 bases). The germline V gene has CDR1 SQVTM and CDR2 ANQGSEA. The CDR3 has 14 amino acids.

The rearrangement links TRBV27 to TRBJ2-7; D is ambiguous. This CDR3 has 14 amino acids. Trimming cost V 8 bases and J 2 bases, with 16 bases left between them. Germline loops: CDR1 MNHEY, CDR2 SMNVEV (reference sequence). The CDR3 here is CASAPTDPTYEQYF. The CDR3 nucleotides are TGTGCCAGCGCACCGACGGACCCGACCTACGAGCAGTACTTC.

The rearrangement links TRBV6-1 to TRBJ1-1; TRBD1 matches at 8 bases. After removal of 8 bases from V and 0 bases from J, the junction contained 2 bases not matched to a gene. CDR3 length: 13 amino acids. Germline V lookup: CDR1 MNHNS, CDR2 SASEGT. The CDR3 region is CASLTGVNTEAFF. In DNA, the CDR3 is TGTGCCAGCTTGACAGGGGTGAACACTGAAGCTTTCTTT.